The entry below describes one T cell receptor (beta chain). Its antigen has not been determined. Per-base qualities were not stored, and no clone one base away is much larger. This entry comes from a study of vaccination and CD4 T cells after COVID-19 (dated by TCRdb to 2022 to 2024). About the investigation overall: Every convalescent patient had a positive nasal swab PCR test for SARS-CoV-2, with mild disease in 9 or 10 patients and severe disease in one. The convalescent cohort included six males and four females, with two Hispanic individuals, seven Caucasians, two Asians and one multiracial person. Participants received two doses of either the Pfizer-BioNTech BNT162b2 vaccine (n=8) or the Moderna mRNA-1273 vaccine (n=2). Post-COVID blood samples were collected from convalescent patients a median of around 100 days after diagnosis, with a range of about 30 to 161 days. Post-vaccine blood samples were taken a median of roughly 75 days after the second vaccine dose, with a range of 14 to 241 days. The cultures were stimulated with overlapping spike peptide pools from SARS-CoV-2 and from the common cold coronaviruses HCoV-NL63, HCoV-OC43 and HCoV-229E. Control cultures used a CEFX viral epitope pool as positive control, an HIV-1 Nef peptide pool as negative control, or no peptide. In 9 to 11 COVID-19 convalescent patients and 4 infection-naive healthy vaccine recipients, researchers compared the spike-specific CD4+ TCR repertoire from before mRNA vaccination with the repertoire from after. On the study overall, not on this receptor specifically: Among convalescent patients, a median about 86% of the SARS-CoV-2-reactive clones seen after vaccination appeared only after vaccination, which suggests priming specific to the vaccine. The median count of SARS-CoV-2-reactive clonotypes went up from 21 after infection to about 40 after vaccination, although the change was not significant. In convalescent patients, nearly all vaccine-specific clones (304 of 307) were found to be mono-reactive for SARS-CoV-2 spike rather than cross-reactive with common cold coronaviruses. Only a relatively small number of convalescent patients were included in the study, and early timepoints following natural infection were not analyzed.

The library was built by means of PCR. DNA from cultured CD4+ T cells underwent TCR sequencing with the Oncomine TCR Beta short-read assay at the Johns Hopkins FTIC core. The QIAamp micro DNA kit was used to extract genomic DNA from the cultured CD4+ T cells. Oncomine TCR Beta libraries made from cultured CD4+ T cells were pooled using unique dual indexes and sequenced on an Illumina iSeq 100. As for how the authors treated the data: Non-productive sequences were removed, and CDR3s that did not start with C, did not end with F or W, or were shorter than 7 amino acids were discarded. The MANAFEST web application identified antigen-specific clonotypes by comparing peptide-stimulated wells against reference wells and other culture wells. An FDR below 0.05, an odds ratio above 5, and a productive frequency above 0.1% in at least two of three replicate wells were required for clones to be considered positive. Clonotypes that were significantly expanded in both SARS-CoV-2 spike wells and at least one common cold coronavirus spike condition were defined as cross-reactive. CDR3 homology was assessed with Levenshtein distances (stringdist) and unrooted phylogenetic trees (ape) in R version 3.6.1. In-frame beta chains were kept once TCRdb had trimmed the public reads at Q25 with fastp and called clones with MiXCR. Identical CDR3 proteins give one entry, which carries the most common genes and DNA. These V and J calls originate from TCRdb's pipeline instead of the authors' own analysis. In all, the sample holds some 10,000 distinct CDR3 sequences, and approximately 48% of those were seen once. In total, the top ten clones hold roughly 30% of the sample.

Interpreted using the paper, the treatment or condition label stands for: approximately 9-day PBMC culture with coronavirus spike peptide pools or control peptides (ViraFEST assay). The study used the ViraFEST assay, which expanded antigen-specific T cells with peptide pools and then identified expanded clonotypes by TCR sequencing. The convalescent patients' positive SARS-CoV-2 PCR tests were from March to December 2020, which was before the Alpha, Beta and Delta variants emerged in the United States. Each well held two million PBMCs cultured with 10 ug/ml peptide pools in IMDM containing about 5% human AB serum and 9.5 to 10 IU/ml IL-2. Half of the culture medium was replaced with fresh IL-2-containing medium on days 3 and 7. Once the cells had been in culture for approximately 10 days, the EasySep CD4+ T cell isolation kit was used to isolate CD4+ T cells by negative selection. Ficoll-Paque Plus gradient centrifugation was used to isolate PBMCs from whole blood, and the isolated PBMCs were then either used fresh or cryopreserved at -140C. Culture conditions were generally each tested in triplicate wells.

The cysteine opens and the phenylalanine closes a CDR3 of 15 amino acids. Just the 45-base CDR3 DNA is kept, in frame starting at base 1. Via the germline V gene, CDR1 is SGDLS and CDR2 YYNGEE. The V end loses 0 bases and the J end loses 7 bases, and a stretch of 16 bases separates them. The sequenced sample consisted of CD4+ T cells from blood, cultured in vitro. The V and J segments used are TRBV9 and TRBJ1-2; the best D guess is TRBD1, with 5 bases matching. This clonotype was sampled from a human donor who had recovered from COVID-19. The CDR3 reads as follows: CASSVDGTHEGGYTF. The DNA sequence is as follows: TGTGCCAGCAGCGTAGACGGGACGCACGAGGGTGGCTACACCTTC. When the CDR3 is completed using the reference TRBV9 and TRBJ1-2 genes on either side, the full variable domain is DSGVTQTPKHLITATGQRVTLRCSPRSGDLSVYWYQQSLDQGLQFLIQYYNGEERAKGNILERFSAQQFPDLHSELNLSSLELGDSALYFCASSVDGTHEGGYTFGSGTRLTVV.